A single sample gave rise to the 24 T cell receptor beta chains below, sequenced in a study of T-cell memory formation after mild COVID-19. TCRdb reprocessed the 5' RACE reads with MiXCR, giving one entry per CDR3 protein. The sample consists of approximately 290,000 distinct CDR3 sequences, around 15% of them appearing once. Source material: PBMCs or a T cell subset sorted from them (not recorded which). The receptors derive from a man aged 18 to 30 who had mild COVID-19 (a few samples of this study predate the infection). Cell type and time point are not known.

This chain links TRBV20-1 with TRBJ1-1; D is uncertain. This CDR3 region has 12 residues. Trimming took 6 bases from V and 1 from J, leaving 9 bases between them. Germline lookup yields CDR1 DFQATT and CDR2 SNEGSKA (reference sequence). CDR3 coding DNA: TGCAGTGCCATGGAACCGAACACTGAAGCTTTCTTT. Translating gives CSAMEPNTEAFF.

J is TRBJ2-1 and V is TRBV9, with 8 bases aligning to TRBD2. The CDR3 has 15 residues. Germline CDR1 and CDR2: SGDLS and YYNGEE. The ends lost 7 bases at V and 3 bases at J; junction bases unmatched: 9. The CDR3 nucleotides are TGTGCCAGCTCAGCGGGGGAGCGGATCTACAATGAGCAGTTCTTC. Protein sequence: CASSAGERIYNEQFF. Supplemented by reference TRBV9 and TRBJ2-1, the full variable domain reads DSGVTQTPKHLITATGQRVTLRCSPRSGDLSVYWYQQSLDQGLQFLIQYYNGEERAKGNILERFSAQQFPDLHSELNLSSLELGDSALYFCASSAGERIYNEQFFGPGTRLTVL.

This clonotype was seen more than once but under ten times. The chain has TRBV24-1 and TRBJ2-1, with TRBD2 as a possible D gene (6 bases). Germline lookup yields CDR1 KGHDR and CDR2 SFDVKD. This CDR3 has 16 residues. V dropped 2 bases and J dropped 0 bases, with 10 bases sitting between them. The CDR3 is CATSDWAGSSYNEQFF. CDR3 nucleotides: TGTGCCACCAGTGATTGGGCGGGGAGCTCCTACAATGAGCAGTTCTTC.

At least ten counts were recorded for this clonotype. The chain employs TRBV27 and TRBJ1-1; D gene unclear. From germline, CDR1 is MNHEY and CDR2 SMNVEV (reference sequence). The CDR3 runs 13 residues. V was shortened by 3 bases and J by 5 bases, with 10 bases between the two germline ends. The CDR3 DNA follows: TGTGCCAGCAGTTTTGTAGGAGGGACTGAAGCTTTCTTT. Its translation: CASSFVGGTEAFF.

This clonotype came up a few times. The chain uses TRBV28 and TRBJ1-2, with D tentatively TRBD1 (5 bases). This CDR3 spans 14 amino acids. Trimming took off 6 bases at V and 5 bases at J, with 16 bases between the two ends. CDR1 and CDR2 (germline): MDHEN, SYDVKM. The CDR3 DNA sequence: TGTGCCAGCAGGACCCCCGGGGGGATTTATGGCTACACCTTC. It specifies CASRTPGGIYGYTF.

The V call is TRBV20-1, the J call TRBJ2-7; maybe TRBD1 (6 bases). This CDR3 comprises 19 residues. Trimming removed 5 bases from V and 0 bases from J, with 29 bases in between. From germline, CDR1 is DFQATT and CDR2 SNEGSKA (reference sequence). The CDR3 DNA sequence: TGCAGTGCTGGAGCTCGGGACATTTTCACTGCCCCTAGCTCCTACGAGCAGTACGTC. It codes for CSAGARDIFTAPSSYEQYV.

Only a few counts were recorded for this clonotype. This chain connects TRBV20-1 to TRBJ1-5, with no clear D. The CDR3 is 14 amino acids. Germline CDR1 is DFQATT and CDR2 is SNEGSKA (reference sequence). V lost 6 bases and J lost 0, with 12 bases in between. The CDR3 coding sequence is TGCAGTGCCAATCGTGGCATTAGCAATCAGCCCCAGCATTTT. It translates to CSANRGISNQPQHF.

In its sample, this clonotype was seen a few times. The chain links TRBV11-1 to TRBJ2-3, with TRBD2 matching 7 bases. The CDR3 totals 14 residues. Germline V gene data show CDR1 as SGHAT and CDR2 as FQDESV (reference sequence). Trimming removed 3 bases from V and 2 bases from J; junction bases left unmatched: 2. CDR3 protein: CASSFGGDTDTQYF. Here the CDR3 DNA reads TGTGCCAGCAGCTTTGGGGGGGACACAGATACGCAGTATTTT.

This chain joins TRBV6-5 and TRBJ2-1, with 12 bases matching TRBD1. Trimming at V came to 6 bases and at J to 1 base, leaving 25 bases not matched to a gene. The germline CDR1 and CDR2 sequences are MNHEY and SVGAGI. The CDR3 totals 23 residues. This chain's CDR3 is CASRLQGGQGAHPYLTSYNEQFF. CDR3 DNA sequence: TGTGCCAGCAGGCTCCAGGGGGGACAGGGGGCCCACCCCTATCTAACTTCCTACAATGAGCAGTTCTTC.

This clonotype has only a few counts. This rearrangement joins TRBV6-2 or TRBV6-3 to TRBJ2-4; tentatively, D is TRBD1 or TRBD2 (5 bases each). Trimming left V 6 bases short and J 6 bases short, with 18 bases between. Germline V gives CDR1 MNHEY, CDR2 SVGEGT. This CDR3 region has 15 residues. In nucleotides, the CDR3 is TGTGCCAGCAGCCGACCCGGGGCTCCGACAAACATTCAGTACTTC. This gives the protein CASSRPGAPTNIQYF.

Only a few counts were recorded for this clonotype. This chain joins TRBV5-6 and TRBJ2-7; 7 bases align to TRBD1. Looked up from germline, CDR1 is SGHDT and CDR2 is YYEEEE. The CDR3 runs 14 residues. After removal of 4 bases from V and 4 bases from J, the junction contained 8 bases not matched to a gene. CDR3 DNA sequence: TGTGCCAGCAGCCGGACAGGACCACAGTACGAGCAGTACTTC. The encoded protein is CASSRTGPQYEQYF.

This clonotype has at least ten counts. The V and J genes are TRBV6-2 or TRBV6-3 and TRBJ2-6; D may be TRBD1 (5 bases). V was pared by 8 bases and J by 0 bases, with 8 bases between. The germline V gene encodes CDR1 MNHEY and CDR2 SVGEGT. The CDR3 contains 14 residues. CDR3 protein: CASFQGSGANVLTF. In DNA, the CDR3 is TGTGCCAGCTTCCAGGGCTCTGGGGCCAACGTCCTGACTTTC.

The chain uses TRBV5-6 and TRBJ2-7; 8 bases align to TRBD1. The V segment lost 0 bases and the J segment 8 bases; nucleotides outside the gene matches: 13. The CDR3 extends over 16 amino acids. Germline CDR1 and CDR2: SGHDT and YYEEEE. CDR3 DNA: TGTGCCAGCAGCTTGGGGGGTCGACAGGGGTCAAGGCAGCAGTACGTC. Protein sequence: CASSLGGRQGSRQQYV.

The V gene is TRBV24-1, the J gene TRBJ2-4; weak D call: TRBD1 (6 bases). The germline gives CDR1 KGHDR, CDR2 SFDVKD. This CDR3 has 13 amino acids. Trimming stripped 3 bases from V and 8 bases from J, with 10 bases between. CDR3 nucleotides: TGTGCCACCAGTGATGGGCACAGGGACATTCAGTACTTC. It is translated as CATSDGHRDIQYF.

This clonotype was found a few times. The V gene is TRBV12-3 or TRBV12-4, the J gene TRBJ2-5; 9 bases agree with TRBD1. Trimming cost V 2 bases and J 5 bases; bases outside gene matches: 6. CDR3 size: 15 residues. The CDR3, as DNA: TGTGCCAGCAGTTTATGGGGACAGGGCTTGGAGACCCAGTACTTC. Its protein is CASSLWGQGLETQYF.

The rearrangement links TRBV4-2 to TRBJ1-1; unclear D gene. The CDR3 runs 15 residues. V lost 5 bases and J 0 bases, leaving 13 bases between the germline ends. Germline V gene data show CDR1 as LGHNA and CDR2 as YNFKEQ. DNA of the CDR3: TGTGCCAGCAGCACAAGGGTGTCCGTGAACACTGAAGCTTTCTTT. Translating gives CASSTRVSVNTEAFF.

The CDR3 DNA sequence: TGCGCCAGCAGCCAAGATGCCCGAGCGGGGGGGCCAGGAGAGCAGTTCTTC. This sequence encodes CASSQDARAGGPGEQFF. This chain links TRBV4-3 with TRBJ2-1; TRBD2 agrees at 10 bases. The CDR3 is made up of 17 amino acids. Germline CDR1 LGHNA, CDR2 YSLEER. V lost 0 bases to trimming and J lost 10 bases; unmatched junction nucleotides: 12.

The V gene is TRBV4-3, the J gene TRBJ2-1; the match to TRBD1 covers 7 bases. There are 14 residues in the CDR3. Looked up from germline, CDR1 is LGHNA and CDR2 is YSLEER. J gave up 9 bases and V 6 bases, and 11 bases lay outside the gene matches. The CDR3 is CASRRGQAAREQFF. The CDR3 DNA reads TGCGCCAGCAGACGAGGACAGGCAGCACGTGAGCAGTTCTTC.

The sample holds a few counts of this clonotype. The chain has TRBV6-2 or TRBV6-3 and TRBJ2-3; 11 bases match TRBD1. The CDR3 has 15 residues. Germline V CDR1 and CDR2: MNHEY, SVGEGT. The V and J ends lost 4 bases and 5 bases, in that order; junction bases with no gene match: 5. The CDR3 DNA follows: TGTGCCAGCAGTTCGAGGGACAGGGGGGAAGATACGCAGTATTTT. Amino acid sequence: CASSSRDRGEDTQYF.

The gene calls are TRBV2 and TRBJ2-3; TRBD2 matches at 10 bases. The CDR3 has 20 residues. The trim removed 0 bases at V and 0 bases at J, leaving 12 bases unmatched. The germline gives CDR1 SNHLY, CDR2 FYNNEI. The CDR3 DNA sequence: TGTGCCAGCAGTGAAGCCGGTAGCGGGGGGCCCTCTCCTAGCACAGATACGCAGTATTTT. Translating it yields CASSEAGSGGPSPSTDTQYF.

The rearrangement uses TRBV12-3 or TRBV12-4 and TRBJ1-6; 9 bases match TRBD1. The V gene end was trimmed by 5 bases and the J gene end by 8 bases; junction bases not matched to a gene: 4. The CDR3 loop spans 14 amino acids. The CDR3: CASSPGQGYSPLHF. The CDR3 DNA reads TGTGCCAGCAGTCCGGGACAGGGCTATTCACCCCTCCACTTT.

The chain links TRBV4-1 to TRBJ1-2; 7 bases agree with TRBD1. Germline CDR1 and CDR2: MGHRA and YSYEKL. The V gene end was trimmed by 8 bases and the J gene end by 8 bases; junction bases not matched to a gene: 11. The CDR3 has 13 residues. In DNA, the CDR3 is TGCGCCAGCGGACCGACAGGGCAATACGGCTACACCTTC. Encoded protein: CASGPTGQYGYTF.

This clonotype was seen many times. This sequence joins TRBV10-3 and TRBJ2-3; 7 bases line up with TRBD1. Germline CDR1 reads ENHRY; CDR2 reads SYGVKD. CDR3 size: 15 residues. Unmatched junction bases numbered 4, after V lost 4 bases and J lost 0 bases. The CDR3 nucleotides are TGTGCCATCAGTGTGACAGGGAAGAGCACAGATACGCAGTATTTT. Translated: CAISVTGKSTDTQYF.

This clonotype was seen only a few times. The junction departs from the called germline gene at one end, perhaps through a read error. The chain uses TRBV4-2 and TRBJ1-3; a possible D gene is TRBD1 (5 bases). The CDR3 covers 16 residues. Germline lookup yields CDR1 LGHNA and CDR2 YNFKEQ. The CDR3 is CASSPTARGPGNTIYF. The DNA of the CDR3 is TGTGCCAGCAGCCCCACCGCGAGGGGTCCTGGGAACACCATATATTTT.